Reported below is one T cell receptor beta chain. This record comes from a study of control samples from healthy donors and cancer patients. V was clipped by 4 bases and J by 0 bases, with 10 bases between them. The CDR3 is made up of 15 amino acids. Germline values: CDR1 SGHNT, CDR2 YYREEE (reference sequence). Clones were sequenced by immunoSEQ multiplex PCR, and TCRdb holds only the in-frame ones, with some missing. The top ten clones hold 8.5% to 9.5% of a sample with some 140,000 clones, approximately 86% of them seen once. The rearrangement links TRBV5-4 to TRBJ1-4; TRBD1 is a possible D gene (6 bases). This receptor was identified in a woman aged 30 to 39 in good health. The sample taken for sequencing was blood. The CDR3 reads CASSPQGATNEKLFF. The DNA of the CDR3 is TGTGCCAGCAGCCCACAGGGAGCAACTAATGAAAAACTGTTTTTT. The full variable domain, in which reference TRBV5-4 and TRBJ1-4 provide the parts outside the CDR3, is ETGVTQSPTHLIKTRGQQVTLRCSSQSGHNTVSWYQQALGQGPQFIFQYYREEENGRGNFPPRFSGLQFPNYSSELNVNALELDDSALYLCASSPQGATNEKLFFGSGTQLSVL.